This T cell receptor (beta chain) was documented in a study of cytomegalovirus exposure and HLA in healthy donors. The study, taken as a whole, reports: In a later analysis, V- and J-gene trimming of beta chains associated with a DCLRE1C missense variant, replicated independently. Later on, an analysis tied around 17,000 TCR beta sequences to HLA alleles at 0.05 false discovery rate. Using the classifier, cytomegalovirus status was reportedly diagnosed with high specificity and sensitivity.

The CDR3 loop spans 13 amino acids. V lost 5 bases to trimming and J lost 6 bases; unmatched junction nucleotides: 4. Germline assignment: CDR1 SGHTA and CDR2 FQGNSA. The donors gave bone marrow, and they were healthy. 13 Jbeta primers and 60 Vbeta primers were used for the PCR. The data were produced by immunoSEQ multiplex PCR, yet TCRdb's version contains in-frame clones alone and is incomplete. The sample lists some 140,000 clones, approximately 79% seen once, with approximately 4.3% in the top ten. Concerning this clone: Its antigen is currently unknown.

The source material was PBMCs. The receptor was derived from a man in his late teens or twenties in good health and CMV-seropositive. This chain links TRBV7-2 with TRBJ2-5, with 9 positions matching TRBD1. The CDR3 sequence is CASSPGQGKTQYF. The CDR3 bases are TGTGCCAGCAGCCCCGGACAGGGGAAGACCCAGTACTTC.